Described below is a single T cell receptor beta chain sequence and its context. What antigen it recognizes has not been identified. Base qualities are not provided; no much larger clone lies one nucleotide away. TCRbeta CDR3 regions were amplified from genomic DNA using the immunoSEQ Assay, a bias-controlled multiplex PCR. The authors' pipeline ran thus. Nucleated cell counts per sample were estimated from amplification of reference gene primers within the assay. To quantify the absolute abundance of each unique TCRbeta CDR3 rearrangement, sequence reads were collapsed and filtered. For each sample, productive Simpson clonality was calculated as the square root of Simpson's diversity index over productive rearrangements. What TCRdb holds here is the immuneACCESS table cut down to in-frame rearrangements. Part of the clones is not present; checked against another copy, under half of the missing clones reflect an unresolved V gene, and the others are unexplained. The DNA gave D and trimming, while V, J and clone size come from that table. This sample comprises approximately 280,000 clones, 70% to 85% of them detected only once. The ten most abundant clones make up roughly 1.6% of the sample.

V and J are trimmed by 5 bases and 10 bases, and the gene matches miss 12 bases of the junction. Measured from the cysteine to the phenylalanine, the CDR3 is 16 residues long. Of all the DNA, just the CDR3 is kept, 48 bases in frame from base 1. CDR1 and CDR2 (LGHNT, FRNRAP) derive from the germline V gene. In Seattle, one collaborating source enrolled patients while the infection was active and tracked those patients longitudinally over the course of disease. Whole blood was collected in K2EDTA tubes by collaborating institutions according to the institutions' own protocols. Collaborator samples were shipped for TCRbeta analysis as frozen whole blood, isolated PBMCs, or DNA extracted from either sample type. This sample stems from a study of blood T cell repertoires in COVID-19 (TCRdb year 2020). About the full investigation: Collaborator samples came from the United States, Italy and Spain and covered acute and convalescent phases of COVID-19. The material from the prospective study consisted of cDNA or gDNA derived from T cells, B-cell-depleted T cells, or PBMCs. The dataset comprised deeply sampled blood TCRbeta repertoires from subjects exposed to, actively infected with, or recovered from COVID-19. A freely available public database, intended as a resource for researchers studying the immune response to SARS-CoV-2, is where the repertoires were released. Samples came from the ongoing ImmuneRACE study (first 160 participants) plus 1,254 subjects from 6 global collaborators. A de-identified subject ID, COVID-19 status, age in years and sex were almost always included in the sample metadata. Where HLA class I and class II types were available, the types were taken from metadata supplied by the sample provider, not from assay-based typing.

General study outcomes and caveats: How much clinical and demographic metadata was included differed by source and by participant, and the metadata was provided uncurated.

Specimen: peripheral blood. The chain joins TRBV12-5 to TRBJ2-1; a stretch of 12 junction bases matches TRBD2. This receptor was obtained from a human donor with COVID-19, enrolled during active disease. The donor label of this sample is uncertain. The DNA sequence follows: TGTGCTAGTGGTCCCGGACTAGCGGGAATTTGGGACGAGCAGTTCTTC. This translates into CASGPGLAGIWDEQFF.